Shown below are 25 T cell receptor beta chains from a single sample sequenced in a study of blood T cell repertoires in COVID-19 (dated by TCRdb to 2020 to 2022). Library preparation employed the immunoSEQ multiplex PCR assay. The immuneACCESS repertoire file appears here via TCRdb, limited to in-frame rearrangements. These files lack a portion of the clones; in checked studies, under half of the deficit traces to unresolved V genes, and the cause of the others is not known. The sample table records approximately 110,000 clones; around 88% of these occur just once. The ten largest account for 0.75% to 0.9% of the sample. Source material: peripheral blood. The receptors derive from a woman aged 50 to 60 with active or convalescent COVID-19.

The chain combines TRBV19 with TRBJ2-1; possibly TRBD1 for D (6 bases). This CDR3 contains 14 residues. Germline CDR1 reads LNHDA; CDR2 reads SQIVND (reference sequence). V was pared by 5 bases and J by 8 bases, with 16 bases between. CDR3 sequence (DNA): TGTGCCAGTAGTCCAGGTCTGGACAGCGATGAGCAGTTCTTC. It specifies CASSPGLDSDEQFF.

This chain joins TRBV6-5 and TRBJ1-4; D is possibly TRBD1 (5 bases). V shed 6 bases and J shed 7 bases, with 18 bases lying between them. Germline V gives CDR1 MNHEY, CDR2 SVGAGI. The CDR3 extends over 15 amino acids. CDR3 DNA: TGTGCCAGCAGGGCTCCAGGGCTTTCGCGTGAAAAACTGTTTTTT. Amino acids: CASRAPGLSREKLFF.

V is TRBV28 and J is TRBJ1-2; D unclear. Trimming shortened V by 10 bases and J by 4 bases, and 25 bases separated the two germline ends. CDR3 length equals 16 residues. Germline values: CDR1 MDHEN, CDR2 SYDVKM. The DNA of the CDR3 is TGTGCCACCAGCCCCTACGGGAGGCACGGGGTCTATGGCTACACCTTC. Protein: CATSPYGRHGVYGYTF.

This clone has only a few counts. CDR3 DNA sequence: TGTGCCACCAAAGCAGCGGGCCTGGATAATTCACCCCTCCACTTT. Protein sequence: CATKAAGLDNSPLHF. This chain links TRBV2 with TRBJ1-6; no definite D call. Germline CDR1 and CDR2: SNHLY and FYNNEI. The CDR3 is 15 residues long. Trimming took off 10 bases at V and 5 bases at J, with 18 bases between the two ends. Full variable domain (missing parts from reference TRBV2 and TRBJ1-6): EPEVTQTPSHQVTQMGQEVILRCVPISNHLYFYWYRQILGQKVEFLVSFYNNEISEKSEIFDDQFSVERPDGSNFTLKIRSTKLEDSAMYFCATKAAGLDNSPLHFGNGTRLTVT.

The rearrangement links TRBV28 to TRBJ2-3; weak D call: TRBD2 (5 bases). The germline CDR1 and CDR2 sequences are MDHEN and SYDVKM. Trimming removed 3 bases from V and 1 base from J, with 8 bases in between. The CDR3 spans 14 residues. CDR3 amino acids: CASSFGDGTDTQYF. In DNA, the CDR3 is TGTGCCAGCAGTTTCGGGGATGGCACAGATACGCAGTATTTT.

The V gene is TRBV2, the J gene TRBJ1-4, with D perhaps TRBD1 (6 bases). Deletions cut 1 base from V and 8 bases from J, with 8 bases between. CDR1 is SNHLY, CDR2 FYNNEI, per germline. The CDR3 sequence is 13 residues long. CDR3 nucleotide sequence: TGTGCCAGCAGTGAAGAGGGGACAGAAAAACTGTTTTTT. It translates to CASSEEGTEKLFF. The full variable domain, completed using reference TRBV2 and TRBJ1-4, is EPEVTQTPSHQVTQMGQEVILRCVPISNHLYFYWYRQILGQKVEFLVSFYNNEISEKSEIFDDQFSVERPDGSNFTLKIRSTKLEDSAMYFCASSEEGTEKLFFGSGTQLSVL.

The chain links TRBV3-1 (or the pseudogene TRBV3-2) to TRBJ2-7; possibly TRBD2 for D (6 bases). Germline values: CDR1 LGHDT, CDR2 YNNKEL (reference sequence). This CDR3 contains 14 residues. V was shortened by 3 bases and J by 0 bases, with 9 bases between the two germline ends. This CDR3 is CASSHLTSSYEQYF. The CDR3 DNA reads as TGTGCCAGCAGCCACCTGACTAGCTCCTACGAGCAGTACTTC.

This clone was counted once. The V call is TRBV29-1, the J call TRBJ2-5; maybe TRBD2 (5 bases). Germline V lookup: CDR1 SQVTM, CDR2 ANQGSEA. Trimming left V 8 bases short and J 4 bases short, with 17 bases between. This CDR3 has 13 amino acids. The CDR3, as DNA: TGCAGCTCCCGACTAAGCCAAAGAGAGACCCAGTACTTC. Protein sequence: CSSRLSQRETQYF.

The chain recombines TRBV7-8 with TRBJ2-7; TRBD2 aligns across 7 bases. The CDR3 is 17 residues long. Germline CDR1 and CDR2: SGHVS and FQNEAQ. With V trimmed by 5 bases and J by 0 bases, 13 bases remained unmatched. CDR3 protein: CASSQNLAEAHSYEQYF. The CDR3 DNA follows: TGTGCCAGCAGCCAAAATCTAGCGGAAGCCCACTCCTACGAGCAGTACTTC.

The chain carries TRBV27 and TRBJ1-1; D may be TRBD1 (6 bases). This CDR3 is built from 14 residues. V shed 2 bases and J shed 8 bases, with 15 bases lying between them. Germline V gives CDR1 MNHEY, CDR2 SMNVEV (reference sequence). The CDR3 nucleotides read TGTGCCAGCAGTTTACGGCCAGGGGTTTTGGAAGCTTTCTTT. Amino acid sequence: CASSLRPGVLEAFF.

This chain links TRBV28 with TRBJ2-5, with D perhaps matching TRBD2 (6 bases). This CDR3 is built from 15 residues. Trimming pared 6 bases from V and 9 bases from J, leaving 23 bases between. Germline loops: CDR1 MDHEN, CDR2 SYDVKM. The CDR3 is CASSIKLGDGGAQYF. The CDR3 DNA is TGTGCCAGCAGCATTAAGTTGGGGGATGGAGGGGCCCAGTACTTC.

The chain recombines TRBV7-6 with TRBJ2-7; D possibly corresponds to TRBD2 (6 bases). Germline V gene sequence: CDR1 SGHVS, CDR2 FNYEAQ. The V gene lost 5 bases and the J gene lost 6 bases, with 17 bases spanning the gap. This CDR3 has 14 residues. CDR3 amino acids: CASSPSGTRSEQYF. In DNA form, the CDR3 reads TGTGCCAGCAGCCCGAGTGGGACTCGATCCGAGCAGTACTTC.

In nucleotides, the CDR3 is TGTGCCAGCAGCCAAGATAAGGAGGGCGGCCAAGCCTACAATGAGCAGTTCTTC. Its translation: CASSQDKEGGQAYNEQFF. This chain joins TRBV3-1 (or the pseudogene TRBV3-2) and TRBJ2-1; TRBD2 might be the D (6 bases). This CDR3 has 18 amino acids. Trimming stripped 0 bases from V and 2 bases from J, with 17 bases between. Germline CDR1 reads LGHDT; CDR2 reads YNNKEL (reference sequence).

The V call is TRBV27, the J call TRBJ1-5; 11 bases fit TRBD1. The CDR3 length is 15 residues. Trimming cost V 3 bases and J 7 bases; bases outside gene matches: 5. Germline CDR1 reads MNHEY; CDR2 reads SMNVEV (reference sequence). The CDR3 here is CASSFLGQGGQPQHF. In nucleotides, the CDR3 is TGTGCCAGCAGTTTCCTGGGACAGGGGGGACAGCCCCAGCATTTT.

The chain employs TRBV28 and TRBJ2-3, with D possibly being TRBD2 (6 bases). From germline, CDR1 is MDHEN and CDR2 SYDVKM. The CDR3 is 16 residues long. The V end lost 5 bases, the J end lost 0 bases, and 15 bases lay between the germline ends. The CDR3 region is CASSGPGSGSTDTQYF. The CDR3 DNA sequence: TGTGCCAGCAGTGGGCCCGGGAGCGGTAGCACAGATACGCAGTATTTT.

The CDR3 reads CASSDKGTANGYTF. CDR3 DNA sequence: TGTGCCAGCAGTGACAAGGGGACAGCTAATGGCTACACCTTC. The chain recombines TRBV25-1 with TRBJ1-2; 7 bases fit TRBD1. CDR3 length: 14 residues. CDR1 and CDR2 (germline): MGHDK, SYGVNS. The J segment lost 6 bases and the V segment lost 3 bases, leaving 7 bases of the junction unmatched.

The chain is built from TRBV3-1 (or the pseudogene TRBV3-2) and TRBJ1-1, with D possibly matching TRBD1 (5 bases). The CDR3 consists of 17 residues. Germline-derived CDR1 and CDR2 are LGHDT and YNNKEL (reference sequence). Trimming stripped 7 bases from V and 0 bases from J, with 21 bases between. Here the CDR3 DNA reads TGTGCCAGCACCCCGTTCGGGGAGGGGCCCATGAACACTGAAGCTTTCTTT. Translated: CASTPFGEGPMNTEAFF.

The chain is built from TRBV24-1 and TRBJ1-4, with D tentatively TRBD1 (5 bases). CDR3 length equals 15 residues. Germline V gives CDR1 KGHDR, CDR2 SFDVKD. The germline V and J ends were trimmed by 2 bases and 4 bases, with 10 bases remaining between them. This CDR3 reads CATSDSGGYNEKLFF. DNA of the CDR3: TGTGCCACCAGTGATTCCGGGGGTTATAATGAAAAACTGTTTTTT.

The chain combines TRBV7-2 with TRBJ2-7; 11 bases fit TRBD2. CDR1 is SGHTA and CDR2 is FQGNSA in the germline V gene. CDR3 length equals 15 residues. Trimming cost V 3 bases and J 3 bases; bases outside gene matches: 4. The CDR3 sequence is CASSFTSGGIYEQYF. The DNA of the CDR3 is TGTGCCAGCAGCTTTACTAGCGGGGGAATCTACGAGCAGTACTTC.

The chain joins TRBV6-5 to TRBJ2-7, with 7 bases fitting TRBD1. The CDR3 has 16 amino acids. The ends lost 0 bases at V and 2 bases at J; junction bases unmatched: 7. CDR1 and CDR2 (germline): MNHEY, SVGAGI. The CDR3 DNA follows: TGTGCCAGCAGTTACTCCCTGTCCGGGACAGCCTACGAGCAGTACTTC. This sequence encodes CASSYSLSGTAYEQYF.

This rearrangement joins TRBV15 to TRBJ2-5, with 10 nucleotides matching TRBD2. After removal of 1 base from V and 3 bases from J, the junction contained 11 bases not matched to a gene. This CDR3 is built from 18 residues. CDR1 is LNHNV and CDR2 is YYDKDF in the germline V gene (reference sequence). For the CDR3, the DNA is TGTGCCACCAGCAGAGGGACTAAGCTGCTAGCGGGGGAAGAGACCCAGTACTTC. Translating it yields CATSRGTKLLAGEETQYF.

This clone came up a few times. J is TRBJ1-2 and V is TRBV28; 9 bases align to TRBD1. CDR1 is MDHEN, CDR2 SYDVKM, per germline. J was trimmed by 7 bases and V by 6 bases; bases with no gene match: 3. This CDR3 is 12 amino acids long. The CDR3 loop reads CASRSTGGGYTF. In nucleotides, the CDR3 is TGTGCCAGCAGATCGACAGGGGGTGGCTACACCTTC.

The V call is TRBV6-5, the J call TRBJ2-3; D perhaps matches TRBD1 (6 bases). The CDR3 has 14 amino acids. Deletions cut 6 bases from V and 6 bases from J, with 16 bases between. CDR1 MNHEY and CDR2 SVGAGI come from the germline V gene. CDR3 protein: CASRETGGGDTQYF. CDR3 nucleotide sequence: TGTGCCAGCAGGGAGACAGGCGGCGGGGATACGCAGTATTTT.

The chain has TRBV5-6 and TRBJ2-3, with 8 bases fitting TRBD2. V dropped 1 base and J dropped 4; count of bases not matched to a gene: 8. CDR3 length: 16 residues. From germline, CDR1 is SGHDT and CDR2 YYEEEE. The CDR3 here is CASSLSSAGVADTQYF. CDR3 DNA: TGTGCCAGCAGCTTGAGTTCAGCGGGAGTGGCAGATACGCAGTATTTT.

The CDR3 DNA is TGTGCCAGCAGCCAAACCCCTGGGACAGGGGGAGCTTTCTTT. This encodes CASSQTPGTGGAFF. The gene calls are TRBV7-2 and TRBJ1-1; TRBD1 matches at 11 bases. V shed 5 bases and J 10 bases; nucleotides not matched to a gene: 9. CDR1 is SGHTA, CDR2 FQGNSA, per germline. The CDR3 loop spans 14 amino acids. Based on the CDR3 plus reference TRBV7-2 and TRBJ1-1, the full variable domain is GAGVSQSPSNKVTEKGKDVELRCDPISGHTALYWYRQSLGQGLEFLIYFQGNSAPDKSGLPSDRFSAERTGGSVSTLTIQRTQQEDSAVYLCASSQTPGTGGAFFGQGTRLTVV.